These 4 T cell receptor beta chains share one sample of origin, sequenced in a study of HIV-infected patients and healthy controls. The repertoire came from unfractionated whole blood and reflected all unsorted peripheral T cells. Reverse transcription used 450 to 550 ng RNA and constant-region primers for alpha and beta. Each of the alpha and beta chains got its own library through chain-specific third strand synthesis with indices. TCRdb recomputed calls from the 5' RACE reads with MiXCR, one row per CDR3 protein. The table records nearly 25,000 distinct CDR3 sequences, approximately 9% of them present only once. The sequencing sample was made of blood. These receptors were collected from an adult in good health.

This clonotype was seen many times. V gene TRBV6-5 combines with J gene TRBJ2-3; 10 nucleotides align to TRBD2. J gave up 5 bases and V 4 bases, and 6 bases lay outside the gene matches. Per germline, CDR1 MNHEY and CDR2 SVGAGI. CDR3 size: 15 residues. The CDR3 loop reads CASSSQRGGGDTQYF. The CDR3 nucleotides read TGTGCCAGCAGTTCCCAGCGGGGGGGGGGAGATACGCAGTATTTT.

The chain uses TRBV3-1 and TRBJ2-7; no firm D call. Germline assignment: CDR1 LGHDT and CDR2 YNNKEL (reference sequence). Between the trimmed V and J ends, which lost 6 bases and 3 bases, there was a span of 9 bases. The CDR3 runs 12 residues. The CDR3 is CASRGDFYEQYF. Written as DNA, the CDR3 is TGTGCCAGCAGGGGTGATTTCTACGAGCAGTACTTC.

By sample fraction, this clonotype is medium-sized (0.01 to 0.1%). The rearrangement joins TRBV11-2 to TRBJ2-7; unclear D gene. Germline values: CDR1 SGHAT, CDR2 FQNNGV. Trimming left V 4 bases short and J 4 bases short, with 5 bases between. The CDR3 is made up of 11 amino acids. The CDR3 spells CASSSYYEQYF. The CDR3 DNA follows: TGTGCCAGCAGCTCTTATTACGAGCAGTACTTC. The full variable domain, with the rest looked up from reference TRBV11-2 and TRBJ2-7, is EAGVAQSPRYKIIEKRQSVAFWCNPISGHATLYWYQQILGQGPKLLIQFQNNGVVDDSQLPKDRFSAERLKGVDSTLKIQPAKLEDSAVYLCASSSYYEQYFGPGTRLTVT.

Many counts were recorded for this clonotype. The V and J genes are TRBV12-3 or TRBV12-4 and TRBJ1-5; D is ambiguous. CDR3 length: 14 amino acids. V was shortened by 6 bases and J by 4 bases, with 13 bases between the two germline ends. This chain's CDR3 is CASSLSDMNQPQHF. The DNA of the CDR3 is TGTGCCAGCAGCCTATCCGACATGAATCAGCCCCAGCATTTT.